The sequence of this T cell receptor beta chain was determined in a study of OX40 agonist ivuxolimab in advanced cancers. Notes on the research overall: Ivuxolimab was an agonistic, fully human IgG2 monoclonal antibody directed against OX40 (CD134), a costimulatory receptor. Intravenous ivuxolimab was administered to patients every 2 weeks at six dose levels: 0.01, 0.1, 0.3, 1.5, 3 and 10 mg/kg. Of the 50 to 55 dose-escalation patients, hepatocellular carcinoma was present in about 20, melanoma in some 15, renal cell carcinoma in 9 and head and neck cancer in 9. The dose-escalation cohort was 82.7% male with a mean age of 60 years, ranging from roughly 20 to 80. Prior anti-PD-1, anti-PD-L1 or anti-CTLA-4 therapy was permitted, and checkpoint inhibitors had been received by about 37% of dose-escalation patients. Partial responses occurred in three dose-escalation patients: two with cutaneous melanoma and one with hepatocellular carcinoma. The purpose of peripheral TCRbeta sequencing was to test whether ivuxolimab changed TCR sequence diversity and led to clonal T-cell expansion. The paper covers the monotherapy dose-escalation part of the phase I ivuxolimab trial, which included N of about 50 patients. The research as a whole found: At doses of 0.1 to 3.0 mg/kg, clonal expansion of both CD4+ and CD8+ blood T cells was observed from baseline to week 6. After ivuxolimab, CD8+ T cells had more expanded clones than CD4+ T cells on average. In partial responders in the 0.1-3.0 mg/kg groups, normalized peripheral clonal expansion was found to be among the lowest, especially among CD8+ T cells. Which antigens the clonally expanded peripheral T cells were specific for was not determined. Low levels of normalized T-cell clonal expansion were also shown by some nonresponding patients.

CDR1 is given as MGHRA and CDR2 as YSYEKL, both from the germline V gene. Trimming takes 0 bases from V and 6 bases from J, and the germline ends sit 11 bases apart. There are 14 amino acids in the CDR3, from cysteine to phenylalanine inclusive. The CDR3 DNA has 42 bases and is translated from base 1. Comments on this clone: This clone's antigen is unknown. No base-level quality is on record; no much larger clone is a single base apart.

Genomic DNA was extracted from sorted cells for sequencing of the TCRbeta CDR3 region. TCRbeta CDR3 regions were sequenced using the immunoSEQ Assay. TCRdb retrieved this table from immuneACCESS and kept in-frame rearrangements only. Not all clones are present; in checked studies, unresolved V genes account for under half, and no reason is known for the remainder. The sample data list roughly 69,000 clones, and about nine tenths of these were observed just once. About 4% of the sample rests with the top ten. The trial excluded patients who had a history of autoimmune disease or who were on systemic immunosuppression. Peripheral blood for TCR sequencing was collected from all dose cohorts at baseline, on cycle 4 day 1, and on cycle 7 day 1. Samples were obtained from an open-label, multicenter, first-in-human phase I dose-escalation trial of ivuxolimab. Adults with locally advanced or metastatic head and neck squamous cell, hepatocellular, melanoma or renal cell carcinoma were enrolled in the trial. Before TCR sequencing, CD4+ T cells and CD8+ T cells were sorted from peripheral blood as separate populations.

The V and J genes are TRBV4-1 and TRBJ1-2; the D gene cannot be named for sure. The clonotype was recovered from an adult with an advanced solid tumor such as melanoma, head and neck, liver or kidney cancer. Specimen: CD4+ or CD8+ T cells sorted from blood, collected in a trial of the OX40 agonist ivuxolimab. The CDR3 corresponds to CASSQDKGRHGYTF. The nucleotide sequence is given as TGCGCCAGCAGCCAAGATAAGGGTAGGCATGGCTACACCTTC.